This T cell receptor (beta chain) is from a study of a mutant IDH1 vaccine in newly diagnosed glioma. Overall study context: Vaccination was launched 4-6 weeks after radiotherapy alone, or with temozolomide cycles. Of treated patients, approximately 62% were men and approximately 40% women, averaging 40.4 years. Earlier treatment was radiotherapy, temozolomide, or both, with most getting both.

Study results and limitations: Detectable vaccine-induced immune responses arose in around 93% of patients.

Time point here: week 11, during vaccination. A single vaccine dose contained 300 ug of mutant IDH1 20-mer peptide, and topical imiquimod was used with it. For this clone: The antigen is undetermined.

Here immunoSEQ multiplex PCR was the method, and the copy in TCRdb shows in-frame clones only, minus some. The profile covers around 100,000 clones, with roughly 88% appearing a single time and roughly 0.61% taken by the ten largest. From germline, CDR1 is MNHEY and CDR2 SMNVEV (reference sequence). CDR3 length equals 13 residues. V was cut by 4 bases and J by 4 bases, with 10 bases left in between. The sequence came from a woman in her fifties or sixties with glioma. Sequenced material: PBMCs, taken from a glioma patient whose treatment included an IDH1 peptide vaccine. The chain employs TRBV27 and TRBJ1-2, with unresolved D. The CDR3 coding sequence is TGTGCCAGCAGTTCAGGACCCTTCTATGGCTACACCTTC. Its protein is CASSSGPFYGYTF.